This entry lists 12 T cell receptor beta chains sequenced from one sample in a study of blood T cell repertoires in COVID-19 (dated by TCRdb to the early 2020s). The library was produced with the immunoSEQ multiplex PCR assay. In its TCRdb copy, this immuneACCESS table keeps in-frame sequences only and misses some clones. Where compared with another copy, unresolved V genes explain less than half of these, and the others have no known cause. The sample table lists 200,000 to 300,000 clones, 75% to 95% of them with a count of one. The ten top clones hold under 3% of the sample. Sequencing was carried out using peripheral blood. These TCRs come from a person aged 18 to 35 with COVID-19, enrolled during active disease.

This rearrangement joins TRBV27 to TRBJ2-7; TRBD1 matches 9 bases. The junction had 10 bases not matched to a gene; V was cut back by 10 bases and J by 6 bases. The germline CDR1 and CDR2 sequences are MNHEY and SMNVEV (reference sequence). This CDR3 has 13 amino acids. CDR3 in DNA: TGTGCCACCAGGGACAGGGATCTGTCCGAGCAGTACTTC. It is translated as CATRDRDLSEQYF.

CDR3 residues: CASSYGGTPSGEAFF. The CDR3 DNA is TGTGCCAGCAGTTACGGTGGAACACCCTCCGGGGAAGCTTTCTTT. V is TRBV6-5 and J is TRBJ1-1; D is ambiguous. This CDR3 spans 15 amino acids. V lost 2 bases and J lost 8, with 18 bases in between. Looked up from germline, CDR1 is MNHEY and CDR2 is SVGAGI.

The CDR3 here is CASSPGGNSPLHF. The CDR3 coding sequence is TGTGCCAGCAGTCCCGGCGGGAATTCACCCCTCCACTTT. The chain is built from TRBV27 and TRBJ1-6; no clear D gene. The CDR3 has 13 residues. Germline-derived CDR1 and CDR2 are MNHEY and SMNVEV (reference sequence). Trimming removed 5 bases at V and 7 bases at J, with 9 bases between.

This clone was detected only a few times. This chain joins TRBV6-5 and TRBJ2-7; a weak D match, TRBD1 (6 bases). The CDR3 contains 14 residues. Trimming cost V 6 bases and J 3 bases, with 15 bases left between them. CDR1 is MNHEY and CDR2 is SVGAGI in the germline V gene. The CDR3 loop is CASRARQVYYEQYF. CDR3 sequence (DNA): TGTGCCAGCAGGGCTCGACAGGTATACTACGAGCAGTACTTC.

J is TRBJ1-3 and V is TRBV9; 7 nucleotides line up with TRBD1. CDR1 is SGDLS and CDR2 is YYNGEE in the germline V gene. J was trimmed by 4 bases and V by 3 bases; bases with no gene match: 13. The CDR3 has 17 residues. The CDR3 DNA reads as TGTGCCAGCAGCGGTTTGAGCGAAGACAGGGTAGGAAACACCATATATTTT. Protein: CASSGLSEDRVGNTIYF. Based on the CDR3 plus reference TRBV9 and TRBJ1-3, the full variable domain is DSGVTQTPKHLITATGQRVTLRCSPRSGDLSVYWYQQSLDQGLQFLIQYYNGEERAKGNILERFSAQQFPDLHSELNLSSLELGDSALYFCASSGLSEDRVGNTIYFGEGSWLTVV.

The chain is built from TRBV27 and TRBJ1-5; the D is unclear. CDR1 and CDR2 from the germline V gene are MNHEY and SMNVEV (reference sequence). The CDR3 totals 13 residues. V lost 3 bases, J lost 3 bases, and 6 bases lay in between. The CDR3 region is CASSFQANQPQHF. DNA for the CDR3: TGTGCCAGCAGTTTTCAGGCCAATCAGCCCCAGCATTTT.

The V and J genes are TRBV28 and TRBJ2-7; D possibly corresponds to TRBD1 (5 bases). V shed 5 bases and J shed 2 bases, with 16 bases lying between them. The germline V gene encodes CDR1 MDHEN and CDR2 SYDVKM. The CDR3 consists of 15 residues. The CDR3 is CASSPAVGPPYEQYF. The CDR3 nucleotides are TGTGCCAGCAGTCCGGCTGTGGGGCCACCCTACGAGCAGTACTTC.

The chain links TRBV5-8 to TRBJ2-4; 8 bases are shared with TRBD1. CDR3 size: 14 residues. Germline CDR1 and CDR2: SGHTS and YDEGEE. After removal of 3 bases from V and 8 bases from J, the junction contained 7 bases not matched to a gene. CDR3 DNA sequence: TGTGCCAGCAGCTCTCCCAGACAGGGGTACATTCAGTACTTC. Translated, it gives CASSSPRQGYIQYF.

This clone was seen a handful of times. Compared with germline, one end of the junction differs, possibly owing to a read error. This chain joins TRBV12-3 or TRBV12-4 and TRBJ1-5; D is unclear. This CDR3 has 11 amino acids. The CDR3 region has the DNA TGTGCCAGCAGCTTAGGAGGACCCCAGCATTTT. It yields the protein CASSLGGPQHF.

The CDR3 DNA sequence: TGTGCTAGTGGTCCCCTTACAGGGACCTATGAGCAGTTCTTC. Its protein product is CASGPLTGTYEQFF. This rearrangement joins TRBV12-5 to TRBJ2-1, with a weak D call TRBD1 (6 bases). Deletions cut 5 bases from V and 8 bases from J, with 16 bases between. This CDR3 comprises 14 residues. CDR1 LGHNT and CDR2 FRNRAP come from the germline V gene.

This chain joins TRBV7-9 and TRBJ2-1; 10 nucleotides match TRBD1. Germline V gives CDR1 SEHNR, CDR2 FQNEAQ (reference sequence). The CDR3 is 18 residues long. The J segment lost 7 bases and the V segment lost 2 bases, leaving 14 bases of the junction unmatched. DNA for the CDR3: TGTGCCAGCAGCTTACCCCGAGACGGGACAGGGGAATGGAATGAGCAGTTCTTC. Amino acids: CASSLPRDGTGEWNEQFF.

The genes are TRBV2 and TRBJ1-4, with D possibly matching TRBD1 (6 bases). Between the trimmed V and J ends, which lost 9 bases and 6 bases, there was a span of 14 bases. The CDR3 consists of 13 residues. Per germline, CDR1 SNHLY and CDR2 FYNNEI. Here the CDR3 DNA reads TGTGCCAGTAAACAGGGAACCGATGAAAAACTGTTTTTT. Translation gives CASKQGTDEKLFF. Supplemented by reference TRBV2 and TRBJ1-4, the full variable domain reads EPEVTQTPSHQVTQMGQEVILRCVPISNHLYFYWYRQILGQKVEFLVSFYNNEISEKSEIFDDQFSVERPDGSNFTLKIRSTKLEDSAMYFCASKQGTDEKLFFGSGTQLSVL.